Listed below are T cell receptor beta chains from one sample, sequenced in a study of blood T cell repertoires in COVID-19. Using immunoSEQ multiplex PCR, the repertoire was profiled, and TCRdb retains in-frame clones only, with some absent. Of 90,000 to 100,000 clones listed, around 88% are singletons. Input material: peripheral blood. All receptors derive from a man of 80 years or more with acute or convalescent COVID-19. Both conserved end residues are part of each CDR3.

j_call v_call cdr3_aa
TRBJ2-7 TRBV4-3 CASSHRGTGEQYF
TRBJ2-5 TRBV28 CASTRSGQGQETQYF
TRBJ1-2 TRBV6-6 CASRGGQGFNYGYTF
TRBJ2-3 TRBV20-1 CSARDSPIF
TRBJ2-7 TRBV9 CASSVGAGPHYEQYF
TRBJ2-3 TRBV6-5 CASSQTLRESDTQYF
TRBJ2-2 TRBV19 CASSRLGGTGELFF
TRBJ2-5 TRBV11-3 CASSLRDRGRETQYF
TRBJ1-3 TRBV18 CASSPGGVTGNTIYF
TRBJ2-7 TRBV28 CASSFGGTGLYEQYF
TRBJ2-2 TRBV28 CASRGTGGHGGELFF
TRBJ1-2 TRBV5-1 CASSTGTGGPHYGYTF
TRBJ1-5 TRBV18 CASSPGARVSNQPQHF
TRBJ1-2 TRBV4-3 CASSQDRGRGGYTF
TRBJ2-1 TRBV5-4 CASSSQKQSYNEQFF
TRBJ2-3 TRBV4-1 CASSSLRNTDTQYF
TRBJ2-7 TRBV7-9 CASSLDRGRFYEQYF
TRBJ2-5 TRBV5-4 CASSLVSEDQETQYF
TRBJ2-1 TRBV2 CASRGTSGRGEQFF
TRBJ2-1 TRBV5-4 CASSPWGAGPYNEQFF
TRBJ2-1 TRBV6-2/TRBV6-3 CASSYPDFYNEQFF
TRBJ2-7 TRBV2 CASSEQAVPSYEQYF
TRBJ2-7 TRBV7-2 CASSEGEPPTYEQYF
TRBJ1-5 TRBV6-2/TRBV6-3 CASSYSVAVNQPQHF
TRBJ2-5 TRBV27 CASSLSTGGRETQYF
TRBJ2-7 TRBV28 CASSFDRGRDEQYF
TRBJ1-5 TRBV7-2 CASSLTERQPQHF
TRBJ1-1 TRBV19 CASSITGGGTEAFF
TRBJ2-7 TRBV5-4 CASSPGTAYEQYF
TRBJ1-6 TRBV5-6 CASSPGLLPNSPLHF
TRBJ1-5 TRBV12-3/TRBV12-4 CAIGSTNQPQHF
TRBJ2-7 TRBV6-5 CASSYMASGRRYEQYF
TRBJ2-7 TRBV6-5 CASRRSGSYEQYF
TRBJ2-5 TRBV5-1 CASSHGTDQETQYF
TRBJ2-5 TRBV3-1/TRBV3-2 CASSPRGGQTQYF
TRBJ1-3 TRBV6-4 CASSGDRGNTIYF
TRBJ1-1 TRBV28 CASTNYRGRTTEAFF
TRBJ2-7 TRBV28 CASQGTGTFTYEQYF
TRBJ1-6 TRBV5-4 CASSKGDYDNSPLHF
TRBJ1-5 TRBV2 CASSEQGANQPQHF